Below are 3 T cell receptor beta chains sequenced from a single sample in a study of a mutant IDH1 vaccine in newly diagnosed glioma. Clones were sequenced by immunoSEQ multiplex PCR, and TCRdb holds only the in-frame ones, with some missing. The repertoire holds fewer than 40,000 clones, with roughly 54% as singletons. Antigen specificity for these receptors is unknown. Time point described: week 5, during vaccination. Vaccination used 300 ug of mutant IDH1 20-mer peptide per dose, with topical imiquimod. The material was PBMCs, obtained from a glioma patient whose treatment included an IDH1 peptide vaccine. The receptors originated from a young woman with glioma.

This chain uses TRBV14 with TRBJ1-1; 7 nucleotides agree with TRBD1. Looked up from germline, CDR1 is SGHDN and CDR2 is FVKESK. V trimming: 6 bases; J trimming: 4 bases; junction bases outside the gene matches: 8. This CDR3 is 14 amino acids long. The CDR3 coding sequence is TGTGCCAGCAGTCCAGGGGGTTCAAGCACTGAAGCTTTCTTT. Translated, it gives CASSPGGSSTEAFF.

The chain links TRBV30 to TRBJ2-2; D remains ambiguous. The CDR3 loop spans 12 amino acids. CDR1 is GTSNPN, CDR2 SVGIG, per germline (reference sequence). Trimming removed 3 bases from V and 0 bases from J, with 2 bases in between. Here the CDR3 reads CAWSSNTGELFF. CDR3 bases: TGTGCCTGGAGCTCGAACACCGGGGAGCTGTTTTTT.

This clone was counted between two and nine times. The chain links TRBV20-1 to TRBJ2-3; D gene unclear. The CDR3 is made up of 11 amino acids. Trimming removed 4 bases from V and 6 bases from J, with 8 bases in between. Germline V CDR1 and CDR2: DFQATT, SNEGSKA (reference sequence). Written as DNA, the CDR3 is TGCAGTGCTAATCAGGTCGATACGCAGTATTTT. Amino acids: CSANQVDTQYF.